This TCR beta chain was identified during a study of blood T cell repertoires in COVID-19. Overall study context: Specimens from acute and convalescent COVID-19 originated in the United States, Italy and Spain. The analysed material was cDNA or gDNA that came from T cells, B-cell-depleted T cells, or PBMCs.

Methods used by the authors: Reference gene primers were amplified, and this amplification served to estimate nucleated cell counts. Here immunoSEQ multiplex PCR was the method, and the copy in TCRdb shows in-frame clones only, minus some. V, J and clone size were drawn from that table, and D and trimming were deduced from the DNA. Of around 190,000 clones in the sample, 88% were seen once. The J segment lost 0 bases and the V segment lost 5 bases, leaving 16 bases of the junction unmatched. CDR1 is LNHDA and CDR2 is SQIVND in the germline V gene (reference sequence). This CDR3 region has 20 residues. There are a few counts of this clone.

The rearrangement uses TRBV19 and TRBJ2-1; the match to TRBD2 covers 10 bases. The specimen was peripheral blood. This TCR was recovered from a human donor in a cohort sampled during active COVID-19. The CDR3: CASSGPVAGGPSSSYNEQFF. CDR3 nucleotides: TGTGCCAGTAGTGGACCTGTAGCGGGAGGTCCTTCGAGCTCCTACAATGAGCAGTTCTTC.